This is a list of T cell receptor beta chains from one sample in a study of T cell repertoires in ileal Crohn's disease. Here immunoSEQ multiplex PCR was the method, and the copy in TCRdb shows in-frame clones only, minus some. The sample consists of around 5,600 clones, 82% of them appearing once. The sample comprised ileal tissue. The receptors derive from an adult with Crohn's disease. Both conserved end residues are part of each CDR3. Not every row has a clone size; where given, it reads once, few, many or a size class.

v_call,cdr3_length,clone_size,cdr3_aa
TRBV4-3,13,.,CASNRVRGEKLFF
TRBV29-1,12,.,CSVHRVGTEAFF
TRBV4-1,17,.,CASSPSGQGLNTGELFF
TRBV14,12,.,CASSLGKNIQYF
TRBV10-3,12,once,CAISESGNGYTF
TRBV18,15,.,CASSPENAKWGELFF
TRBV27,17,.,CASSLSSGQGSNQPQHF
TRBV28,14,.,CASSGPRVDEKLFF
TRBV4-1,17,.,CASSKGTEIVGNQPQHF
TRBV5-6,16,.,CASSTLGTANTGELFF
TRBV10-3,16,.,CAISDLFSGGSYEQYF